Below are 6 T cell receptor beta chains sequenced from a single sample in a study of blood T cell repertoires in COVID-19. Clones were sequenced by immunoSEQ multiplex PCR, and TCRdb holds only the in-frame ones, with some missing. The table records 200,000 to 300,000 clones, approximately 80% of them present only once. Specimen: peripheral blood. The receptors were sampled from an elderly woman with COVID-19, enrolled during active disease.

This clone was detected only once. The CDR3 region has the DNA TGTGCCAGCAGCTTTCTCCCACAGGGGGCTGACACCATATATTTT. Translated: CASSFLPQGADTIYF. J is TRBJ1-3 and V is TRBV7-2; 9 bases are shared with TRBD1. Per germline, CDR1 SGHTA and CDR2 FQGNSA. V lost 3 bases and J lost 8; bases outside the gene matches: 8. CDR3 length equals 15 residues.

This chain joins TRBV21-1 and TRBJ2-5; TRBD1 is the table's D call, not checked against the DNA. TRBV21-1 is marked as a pseudogene. The CDR3 extends over 15 amino acids. DNA of the CDR3: TGTGCCAGCAGCAAGGGAACAGGGGGCTGGGAGACCCAGTACTTC. Its protein product is CASSKGTGGWETQYF.

The chain combines TRBV6-2 or TRBV6-3 with TRBJ2-1; 10 nucleotides agree with TRBD1. CDR3 size: 17 residues. Germline CDR1 is MNHEY and CDR2 is SVGEGT. Losses at the gene ends were 6 bases for V and 7 bases for J; bases not matched to a gene: 15. CDR3 DNA: TGTGCCAGCAGCCTTTTCCGGGGACAGGGGTTGGGTAATGAGCAGTTCTTC. It is translated as CASSLFRGQGLGNEQFF.

The chain recombines TRBV5-6 with TRBJ1-6; D is ambiguous. Germline V gene sequence: CDR1 SGHDT, CDR2 YYEEEE. The V and J ends lost 4 bases and 0 bases respectively, with 11 bases between them. This CDR3 spans 16 amino acids. The CDR3: CASSAAPSSYNSPLHF. CDR3 sequence (DNA): TGTGCCAGCAGCGCAGCGCCGAGCTCCTATAATTCACCCCTCCACTTT.

This clone was observed a handful of times. The CDR3 DNA is TGTGCCAGCAGCCAGGGCCGGGGGGGGATCCATGGCTACACCTTC. It specifies CASSQGRGGIHGYTF. V and J are TRBV3-1 (or the pseudogene TRBV3-2) and TRBJ1-2, with TRBD1 as a possible D gene (5 bases). Germline V gene sequence: CDR1 LGHDT, CDR2 YNNKEL (reference sequence). The CDR3 covers 15 residues. Trimming removed 3 bases from V and 6 bases from J, with 17 bases in between.

The chain couples TRBV2 to TRBJ2-7, with D uncertain. Germline V lookup: CDR1 SNHLY, CDR2 FYNNEI. The CDR3 has 14 amino acids. Trimming took off 6 bases at V and 3 bases at J, with 15 bases between the two ends. The CDR3 bases are TGTGCCAGCAGGCGTCCCCTTCAGGACTACGAGCAGTACTTC. The encoded protein is CASRRPLQDYEQYF.